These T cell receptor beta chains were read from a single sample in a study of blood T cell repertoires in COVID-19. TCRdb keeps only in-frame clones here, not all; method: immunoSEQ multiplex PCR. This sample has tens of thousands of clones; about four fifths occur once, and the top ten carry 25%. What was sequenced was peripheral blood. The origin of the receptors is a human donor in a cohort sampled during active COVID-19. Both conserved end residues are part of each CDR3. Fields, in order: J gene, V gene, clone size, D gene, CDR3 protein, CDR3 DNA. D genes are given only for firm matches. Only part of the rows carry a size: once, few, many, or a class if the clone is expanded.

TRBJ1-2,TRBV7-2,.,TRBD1,CASSLPMTGWYGYTF,TGTGCCAGCAGCTTACCGATGACAGGGTGGTATGGCTACACCTTC
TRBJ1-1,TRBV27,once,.,CASSLNSVNTEAFF,TGTGCCAGCAGTTTAAATTCTGTGAACACTGAAGCTTTCTTT
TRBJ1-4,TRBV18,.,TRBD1,CASSPGQGITNEKLFF,TGTGCCAGCTCCCCAGGACAGGGAATAACTAATGAAAAACTGTTTTTT
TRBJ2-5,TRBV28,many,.,CASTELGANQYF,TGTGCCAGCACCGAATTAGGGGCCAACCAGTACTTC
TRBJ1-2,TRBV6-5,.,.,CASSYKSSPFNYGYTF,TGTGCCAGCAGTTACAAGAGTTCACCTTTTAACTATGGCTACACCTTC
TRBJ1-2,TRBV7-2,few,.,CASRGASGGKTNYGYTF,TGTGCCAGCAGAGGGGCGTCTGGTGGCAAGACTAACTATGGCTACACCTTC
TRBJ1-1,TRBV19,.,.,CASSIDPGSEAFF,TGTGCCAGTAGTATAGACCCAGGATCTGAAGCTTTCTTT
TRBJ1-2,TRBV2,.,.,CASSELEDYGYTF,TGTGCCAGCAGTGAACTGGAGGACTATGGCTACACCTTC
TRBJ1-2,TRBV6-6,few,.,CASKIGEANYGYTF,TGTGCCAGCAAGATAGGGGAGGCTAACTATGGCTACACCTTC
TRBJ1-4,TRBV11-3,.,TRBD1,CASSLTGANEKLFF,TGTGCCAGCAGCTTAACAGGGGCTAATGAAAAACTGTTTTTT
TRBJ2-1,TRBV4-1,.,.,CASSQVSSGQFF,TGCGCCAGCAGCCAAGTTAGCAGTGGGCAGTTCTTC
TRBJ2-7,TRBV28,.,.,CASTNVYEQYF,TGTGCCAGCACCAATGTCTACGAGCAGTACTTC
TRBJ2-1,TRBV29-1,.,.,CSVDSLASYNEQFF,TGCAGCGTTGATTCACTAGCCTCCTACAATGAGCAGTTCTTC
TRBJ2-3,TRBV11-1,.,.,CASSLGQPDTQYF,TGTGCCAGCAGCTTAGGACAGCCAGATACGCAGTATTTT
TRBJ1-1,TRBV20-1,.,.,CSASDGGNTEAFF,TGCAGTGCTAGTGACGGGGGGAACACTGAAGCTTTCTTT
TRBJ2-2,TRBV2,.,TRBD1,CASRVLGTGFGRNTGELFF,TGTGCCAGCAGGGTTCTAGGGACAGGGTTCGGGCGGAACACCGGGGAGCTGTTTTTT
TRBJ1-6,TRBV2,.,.,CASNPQAANSPLHF,TGTGCCAGCAACCCCCAGGCTGCTAATTCACCCCTCCACTTT
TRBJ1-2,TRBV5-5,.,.,CASSLGGSRYNGYTF,TGTGCCAGCAGCTTGGGAGGGTCCAGGTACAACGGCTACACCTTC
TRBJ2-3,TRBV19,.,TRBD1,CASSTTGGSMDTQYF,TGTGCCAGTAGCACGACAGGGGGATCTATGGATACGCAGTATTTT
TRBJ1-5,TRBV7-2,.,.,CASSPGGTSNQPQHF,TGTGCCAGCAGTCCCGGGGGGACAAGCAATCAGCCCCAGCATTTT
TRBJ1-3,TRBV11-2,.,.,CASGTPGNTIYF,TGTGCCAGTGGGACACCTGGAAACACCATATATTTT
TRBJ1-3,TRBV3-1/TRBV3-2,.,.,CASSQGTASGNTIYF,TGTGCCAGCAGCCAAGGTACAGCCTCTGGAAACACCATATATTTT
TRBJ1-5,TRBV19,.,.,CASSRQIYQPQHF,TGTGCCAGTAGTCGACAAATTTATCAGCCCCAGCATTTT
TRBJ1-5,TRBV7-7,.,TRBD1,CASSLDRGEPQHF,TGTGCTAGCAGCTTAGACAGGGGTGAGCCCCAGCATTTT
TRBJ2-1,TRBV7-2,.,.,CASSLAILVGVNEQFF,TGTGCCAGCAGCTTAGCGATACTAGTCGGAGTCAATGAGCAGTTCTTC
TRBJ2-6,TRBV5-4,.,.,CASSLARGADGANVLTF,TGTGCCAGCAGCTTGGCTCGGGGGGCGGATGGGGCCAACGTCCTGACTTTC
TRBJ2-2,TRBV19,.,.,CASRRDNANTGELFF,TGTGCCAGTAGGAGGGACAACGCGAACACCGGGGAGCTGTTTTTT
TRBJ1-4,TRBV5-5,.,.,CASRNRGSLGEKLFF,TGTGCCAGCAGAAATCGGGGGTCGTTAGGTGAAAAACTGTTTTTT
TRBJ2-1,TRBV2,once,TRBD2,CASSKTSGSANEQFF,TGTGCCAGCAGTAAGACTAGCGGATCGGCCAATGAGCAGTTCTTC
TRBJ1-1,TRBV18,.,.,CASSSIRIRMNTEAFF,TGTGCCAGCTCAAGTATCAGGATACGAATGAACACTGAAGCTTTCTTT
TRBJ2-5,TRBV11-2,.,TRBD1,CASSSTGLETQYF,TGTGCCAGCAGCTCGACAGGGTTAGAGACCCAGTACTTC
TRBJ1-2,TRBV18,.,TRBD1,CASSPEDRYNYGYTF,TGTGCCAGCTCACCAGAGGACAGGTATAACTATGGCTACACCTTC
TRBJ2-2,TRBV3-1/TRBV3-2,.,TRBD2,CASSQVGGGPTGELFF,TGTGCCAGCAGCCAAGTTGGGGGAGGGCCCACCGGGGAGCTGTTTTTT
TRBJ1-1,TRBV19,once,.,CASSQNSNTEAFF,TGTGCCAGTTCCCAAAACTCGAACACTGAAGCTTTCTTT
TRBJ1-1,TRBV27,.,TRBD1,CASSLWTGVNTEAFF,TGTGCCAGCAGTTTATGGACAGGGGTGAACACTGAAGCTTTCTTT
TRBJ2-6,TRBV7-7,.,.,CASSTGISGANVLTF,TGTGCTAGCAGCACAGGGATCTCTGGGGCCAACGTCCTGACTTTC
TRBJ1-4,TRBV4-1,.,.,CASSPAGERLFF,TGCGCCAGCAGCCCCGCCGGGGAGAGACTGTTTTTT
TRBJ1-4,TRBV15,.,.,CATSRDPPPVSNEKLFF,TGTGCCACCAGCAGAGATCCCCCTCCAGTATCTAATGAAAAACTGTTTTTT
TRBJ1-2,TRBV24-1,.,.,CATSDPTQQGIAGYTF,TGTGCCACCAGTGATCCTACCCAACAGGGAATTGCGGGCTACACCTTC
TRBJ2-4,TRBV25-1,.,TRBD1,CASSAKTGGLAKNIQYF,TGTGCCAGCAGTGCTAAGACAGGGGGGCTAGCCAAAAACATTCAGTACTTC
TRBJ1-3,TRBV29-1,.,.,CSVLRDTNSGNTIYF,TGCAGCGTTCTCCGGGACACGAACTCTGGAAACACCATATATTTT
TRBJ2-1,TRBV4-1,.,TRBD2,CASSQGPSTSGRADEQFF,TGCGCCAGCAGCCAAGGACCGAGTACTAGCGGGAGGGCGGATGAGCAGTTCTTC
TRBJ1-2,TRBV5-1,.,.,CASSSNTRDISGYTF,TGCGCCAGCAGCTCGAACACACGGGACATATCTGGCTACACCTTC
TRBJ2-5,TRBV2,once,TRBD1,CASSYRGYQETQYF,TGTGCCAGCAGCTACAGGGGATACCAAGAGACCCAGTACTTC
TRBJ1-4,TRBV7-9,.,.,CASGRRARDEKLFF,TGTGCCAGCGGGAGAAGGGCTCGGGATGAAAAACTGTTTTTT
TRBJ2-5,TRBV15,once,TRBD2,CATRFLRGGQETQYF,TGTGCCACCAGGTTTTTGCGGGGGGGCCAAGAGACCCAGTACTTC
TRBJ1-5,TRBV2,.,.,CASSEVQVRQPQHF,TGTGCCAGCAGTGAAGTGCAGGTACGTCAGCCCCAGCATTTT
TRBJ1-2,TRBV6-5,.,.,CATAGTTYGYTF,TGTGCCACCGCCGGGACAACTTATGGCTACACCTTC
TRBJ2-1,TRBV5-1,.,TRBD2,CASSPGGSGIYNEQFF,TGCGCCAGCAGCCCTGGGGGAAGCGGGATCTACAATGAGCAGTTCTTC
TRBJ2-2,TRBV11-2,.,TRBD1,CASTLEGWDSGELFF,TGTGCCAGCACCTTAGAGGGATGGGACAGCGGGGAGCTGTTTTTT
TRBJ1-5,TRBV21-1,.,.,CASSKGGNSNQPQHF,TGTGCCAGCAGCAAGGGAGGTAATAGCAATCAGCCCCAGCATTTT
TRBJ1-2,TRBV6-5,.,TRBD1,CASPKPGQYYGYTF,TGTGCCAGCCCGAAGCCGGGACAGTACTATGGCTACACCTTC
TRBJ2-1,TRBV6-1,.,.,CASSEVRQGWSNEQFF,TGTGCCAGCAGTGAAGTGCGGCAGGGGTGGAGCAATGAGCAGTTCTTC
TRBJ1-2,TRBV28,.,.,CASSLSPRGGYGYTF,TGTGCCAGCAGTTTATCCCCTAGGGGGGGCTATGGCTACACCTTC
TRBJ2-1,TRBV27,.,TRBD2,CASSSGRLAGDNEQFF,TGTGCCAGCAGTTCCGGCCGGCTAGCGGGGGACAATGAGCAGTTCTTC
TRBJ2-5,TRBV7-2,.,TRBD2,CASSPPLGLAGYLGETQYF,TGTGCCAGCAGTCCCCCCTTGGGACTAGCGGGGTATTTAGGAGAGACCCAGTACTTC
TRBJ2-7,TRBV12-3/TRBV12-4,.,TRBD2,CASSSGLTYEQYF,TGTGCCAGCAGTTCGGGACTAACCTACGAGCAGTACTTC
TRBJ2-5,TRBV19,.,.,CASSIGGGAVETQYF,TGTGCCAGTAGTATAGGAGGGGGGGCAGTGGAGACCCAGTACTTC
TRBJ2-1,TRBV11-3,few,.,CASSLDGLASLSPDNEQFF,TGTGCCAGCAGCTTAGACGGGCTAGCGTCACTATCCCCCGACAATGAGCAGTTCTTC